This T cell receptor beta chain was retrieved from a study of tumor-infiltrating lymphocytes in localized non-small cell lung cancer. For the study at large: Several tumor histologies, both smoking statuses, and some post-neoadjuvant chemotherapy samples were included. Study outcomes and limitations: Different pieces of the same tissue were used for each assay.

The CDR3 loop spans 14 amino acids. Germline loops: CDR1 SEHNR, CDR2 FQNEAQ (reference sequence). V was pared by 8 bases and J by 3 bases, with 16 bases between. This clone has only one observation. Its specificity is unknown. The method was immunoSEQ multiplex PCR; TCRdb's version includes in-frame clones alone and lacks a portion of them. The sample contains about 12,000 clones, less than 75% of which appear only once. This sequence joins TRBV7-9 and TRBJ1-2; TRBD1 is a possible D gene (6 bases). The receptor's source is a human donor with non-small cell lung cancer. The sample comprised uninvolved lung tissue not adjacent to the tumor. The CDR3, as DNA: TGTGCCAGCCGACTACCAGGGGCGGACTATGGCTACACCTTC. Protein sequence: CASRLPGADYGYTF.